Listed below are T cell receptor beta chains from one sample, sequenced in a study of shared clonotypes between healthy human individuals. Produced via immunoSEQ multiplex PCR; TCRdb's table is partial and in-frame only. In the table there are almost 700,000 clones, around 90% of which are singletons. The specimen was naive CD8+ T cells sorted from blood. The receptors were gathered from a man aged 30-40 years in good health. The CDR3 runs from the conserved cysteine through the conserved F or W. The D gene is left open where the match is weak. Rows give clone size only sometimes, using once, few, many, or a class for an expanded clone.

.	TRBV7-8	TRBJ1-5	.	TGTGCCAGCAGCTTAGGGTTAGGAAAAAATAATCAGCCCCAGCATTTT	CASSLGLGKNNQPQHF
TRBD1	TRBV19	TRBJ1-1	.	TGTGCCAGTAGTATCCGGGGACAGGGGGCCTCTGAAGCTTTCTTT	CASSIRGQGASEAFF
TRBD1	TRBV7-9	TRBJ2-7	.	TGTGCCAGCAGCCCTAACCTAGGGGGCAAGGCTTACGAGCAGTACTTC	CASSPNLGGKAYEQYF
TRBD1	TRBV13	TRBJ2-5	.	TGTGCCAGCAGCTCGGACAGGGAAGAGACCCAGTACTTC	CASSSDREETQYF
TRBD2	TRBV28	TRBJ2-3	.	TGTGCCAGCAGTTCGAGACTAGCCACGCTAACCCTAGATACGCAGTATTTT	CASSSRLATLTLDTQYF
TRBD1	TRBV7-9	TRBJ2-7	.	TGTGCCAGCAGCTTACTGGCGGCGGGACAGGGATCTGACGAGCAGTACTTC	CASSLLAAGQGSDEQYF
.	TRBV7-2	TRBJ2-7	.	TGTGCCAGCAGCTTCGCAATAGGGGGACGATCGTACGAGCAGTACTTC	CASSFAIGGRSYEQYF
.	TRBV14	TRBJ2-4	.	TGTGCCAGCAGCCAAGCCATAGGAGCCAAAAACATTCAGTACTTC	CASSQAIGAKNIQYF
.	TRBV18	TRBJ1-1	.	TGTGCCAGCTCACCGACACCGTCGGGTCGGGGTACCACTGAAGCTTTCTTT	CASSPTPSGRGTTEAFF
.	TRBV27	TRBJ2-1	.	TGTGCCAGCAGTCTCACAGGAGTTATATACAATGAGCAGTTCTTC	CASSLTGVIYNEQFF
.	TRBV27	TRBJ2-1	.	TGTGCCAGCAGTCCGACAATGGGACCTTACAATGAGCAGTTCTTC	CASSPTMGPYNEQFF
TRBD2	TRBV11-2	TRBJ2-7	.	TGTGCCAGCAGCCCTGGGACTAGCGGAACCCTCTACGAGCAGTACTTC	CASSPGTSGTLYEQYF
.	TRBV15	TRBJ1-4	.	TGTGCCACCCAGGCATCAACTAATGAAAAACTGTTTTTT	CATQASTNEKLFF
.	TRBV4-1	TRBJ2-2	.	TGCGCCAGCAGCCGGACCGGGGAGCTGTTTTTT	CASSRTGELFF
TRBD2	TRBV2	TRBJ2-3	.	TGTGCCAGCAGTCGGTGGGCTAGCGGGAGCACAGATACGCAGTATTTT	CASSRWASGSTDTQYF
.	TRBV5-8	TRBJ1-1	.	TGTGCCAGCAGCTTGCTTGGGGGTATGAACACTGAAGCTTTCTTT	CASSLLGGMNTEAFF
.	TRBV21-1	TRBJ2-1	.	TGTGCCAGCAGCAAATGTTCCCTCAGCGGGAGGACACTAATCAGCTCCTACAATGAGCAGTTCTTC	CASSKCSLSGRTLISSYNEQFF
.	TRBV7-9	TRBJ1-2	.	TGTGCCAGCAGCTTAGTGACGGGGGATTCCTATGGCTACACCTTC	CASSLVTGDSYGYTF
.	TRBV5-6	TRBJ1-4	.	TGTGCCAGCAGCTTGGTAGACTCCCGGAATGAAAAACTGTTTTTT	CASSLVDSRNEKLFF
TRBD2	TRBV7-8	TRBJ2-2	.	TGTGCCAGCAGCTTAGATCCAGCGGGAGTCACCGGGGAGCTGTTTTTT	CASSLDPAGVTGELFF
.	TRBV30	TRBJ2-2	.	TGTGCCTGTCTCAGGGAGATAACGAACACCGGGGAGCTGTTTTTT	CACLREITNTGELFF
TRBD2	TRBV5-8	TRBJ2-3	.	TGTGCCAGCAGCTTGGCCATGAGACTAGCGGGAACAGATACGCAGTATTTT	CASSLAMRLAGTDTQYF
TRBD1	TRBV10-3	TRBJ2-5	.	TGTGCCATCCAGGGGGCCGAACAAGAGACCCAGTACTTC	CAIQGAEQETQYF
TRBD1	TRBV28	TRBJ2-7	.	TGTGCCAGCCTCCGGGACAGGATTCTTCACGAGCAGTACTTC	CASLRDRILHEQYF
.	TRBV5-6	TRBJ1-2	few	TGTGCCAGCAGCTTGCCTGTCGGAGGTATCGGCTACACCTTC	CASSLPVGGIGYTF
TRBD1	TRBV4-2	TRBJ2-1	.	TGTGCCAGCAGCCAAGTACAGGGGGCGGCGGATGAGCAGTTCTTC	CASSQVQGAADEQFF
.	TRBV21-1	TRBJ2-7	.	TGTGCCAGCCGGGCCAATCCCTACGAGCAGTACTTC	CASRANPYEQYF
TRBD2	TRBV10-3	TRBJ2-7	.	TGTGCCATCAGTGAGCTAGCGGGAGGGACCTACGAGCAGTACTTC	CAISELAGGTYEQYF
.	TRBV29-1	TRBJ2-1	few	TGCAGCGTTGAAGACTCGGGACATGAAGACAATGAGCAGTTCTTC	CSVEDSGHEDNEQFF
.	TRBV7-9	TRBJ2-1	few	TGTGCCAGCAGTCTTTGGACCGGGGATACCTACAATGAGCAGTTCTTC	CASSLWTGDTYNEQFF
.	TRBV7-9	TRBJ1-3	.	TGTGCCAGCAGCCAGGGAGCTGGAAACACCATATATTTT	CASSQGAGNTIYF
.	TRBV2	TRBJ1-2	.	TGTGCCAGCCCGGGCAGGGTAAGGGGAGACTATGGCTACACCTTC	CASPGRVRGDYGYTF
TRBD1	TRBV29-1	TRBJ2-7	.	TGCAGCGCAGGGACAGCTTACGAGCAGTACTTC	CSAGTAYEQYF
.	TRBV9	TRBJ2-2	.	TGTGCCAGCAGCACGGGTGGGGGTCACACCGGGGAGCTGTTTTTT	CASSTGGGHTGELFF
.	TRBV7-9	TRBJ2-7	.	TGTGCCAGCAGCTCACCGCCACTGACAGGCAAATACGAGCAGTACTTC	CASSSPPLTGKYEQYF
TRBD2	TRBV19	TRBJ2-1	.	TGTGCCAGTAGTATATGGCTAGCGGGAGGGAATGAGCAGTTCTTC	CASSIWLAGGNEQFF
.	TRBV29-1	TRBJ1-4	.	TGCAGCGTTGAAGGGGACGGACTGATTAATGAAAAACTGTTTTTT	CSVEGDGLINEKLFF
TRBD1	TRBV19	TRBJ2-5	.	TGTGCCAGTAGTGATCCGGGACAGCAAGAGACCCAGTACTTC	CASSDPGQQETQYF
.	TRBV4-3	TRBJ2-1	once	TGCGCCAGCAGCCTCTGGGAACTGGGCGGGAACTCCTACAATGAGCAGTTCTTC	CASSLWELGGNSYNEQFF
.	TRBV7-9	TRBJ2-7	once	TGTGCCAGCAGCGAAAGTTCCTACGAGCAGTACTTC	CASSESSYEQYF
.	TRBV28	TRBJ2-3	.	TGTGCCAGCAGTTTTAATATCTTGGATACGCAGTATTTT	CASSFNILDTQYF
.	TRBV5-6	TRBJ2-3	.	TGTGCCAGCAGCTTGGACGGCGGGATAACTACTCGCACAGATACGCAGTATTTT	CASSLDGGITTRTDTQYF